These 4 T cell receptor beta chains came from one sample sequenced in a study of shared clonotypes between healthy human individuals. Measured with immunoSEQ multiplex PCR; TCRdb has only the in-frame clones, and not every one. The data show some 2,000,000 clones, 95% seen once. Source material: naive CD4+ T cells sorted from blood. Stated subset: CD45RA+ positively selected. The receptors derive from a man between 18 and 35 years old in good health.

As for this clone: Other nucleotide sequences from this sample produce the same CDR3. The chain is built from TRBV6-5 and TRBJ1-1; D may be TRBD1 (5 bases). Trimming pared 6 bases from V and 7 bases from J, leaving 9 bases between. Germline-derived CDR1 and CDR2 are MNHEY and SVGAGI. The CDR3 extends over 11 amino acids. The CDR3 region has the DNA TGTGCCAGCAGCAGGGACCGTGAAGCTTTCTTT. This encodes CASSRDREAFF.

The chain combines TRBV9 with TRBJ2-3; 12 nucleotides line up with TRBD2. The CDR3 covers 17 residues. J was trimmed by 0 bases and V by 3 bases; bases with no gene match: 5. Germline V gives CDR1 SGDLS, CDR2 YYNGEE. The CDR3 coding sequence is TGTGCCAGCAGCGCGGGACTAGCGGGCTCTAGCACAGATACGCAGTATTTT. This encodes CASSAGLAGSSTDTQYF. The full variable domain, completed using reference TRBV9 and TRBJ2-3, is DSGVTQTPKHLITATGQRVTLRCSPRSGDLSVYWYQQSLDQGLQFLIQYYNGEERAKGNILERFSAQQFPDLHSELNLSSLELGDSALYFCASSAGLAGSSTDTQYFGPGTRLTVL.

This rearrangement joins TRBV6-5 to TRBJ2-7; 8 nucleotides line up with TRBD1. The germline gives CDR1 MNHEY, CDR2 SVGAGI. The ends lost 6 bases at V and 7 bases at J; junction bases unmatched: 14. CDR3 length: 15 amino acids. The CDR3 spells CASSPTGVSVREQYF. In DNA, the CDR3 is TGTGCCAGCAGCCCGACAGGGGTATCGGTTCGGGAGCAGTACTTC.

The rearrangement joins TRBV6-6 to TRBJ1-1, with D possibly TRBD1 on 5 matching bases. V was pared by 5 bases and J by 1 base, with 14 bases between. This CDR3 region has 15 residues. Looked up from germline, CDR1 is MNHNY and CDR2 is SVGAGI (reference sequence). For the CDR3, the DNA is TGTGCCAGCAGTACCTCGGGGGGACGGAACACTGAAGCTTTCTTT. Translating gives CASSTSGGRNTEAFF.